The text below deals with one T cell receptor (beta chain). Its antigen is not known. The same CDR3 can be traced to other DNA sequences in this sample. This sample is drawn from a study of beta chain features in type 1 diabetes. Regarding the study as a whole: Patients with Type 1 diabetes showed moderately but significantly shorter TCRB CDR3s in all four CD4+ subsets.

Expressed TCRB transcripts were sequenced after all isolated RNA was converted to cDNA. Data came from immunoSEQ multiplex PCR; TCRdb stores just in-frame clones and leaves some out. The sample carries about 260,000 clones, roughly 22% recorded once. The germline V gene has CDR1 GTSNPN and CDR2 SVGIG (reference sequence). The germline V and J ends were trimmed by 0 bases and 3 bases, with 5 bases remaining between them. The CDR3 totals 12 residues. This clonotype originated in a woman in her thirties or forties with type 1 diabetes. The sequencing input was naive CD4+ T cells from blood. The chain is built from TRBV30 and TRBJ2-5; D not resolved. DNA for the CDR3: TGTGCCTGGAGTGTACTTGAAGAGACCCAGTACTTC. Its translation is CAWSVLEETQYF.